These 19 T cell receptor beta chains share one sample of origin, sequenced in a study of T cells in women clearing cervical HPV infection. The data were produced by immunoSEQ multiplex PCR, yet TCRdb's version contains in-frame clones alone and is incomplete. This sample's table has more than 15,000 clones. Sequenced sample: blood buffy coat. These receptors originate from a woman aged 18 to 75 with a cervical HPV16 infection that either progressed to CIN3+ or cleared (not recorded which).

On this clone: The CDR3 end falls 3 residues outside the read, so it is completed with the germline J gene. The chain employs TRBV10-2 and TRBJ2-7, with D possibly matching TRBD1 (6 bases). The V gene lost 7 bases and the J gene lost 4 bases, with 20 bases spanning the gap. This CDR3 contains 15 residues. CDR1 and CDR2 (germline): WSHSY, SAAADI. CDR3 region: CASNLKVRTAYEQYF. The sequenced part of the CDR3 DNA is TGCGCCAGCAATCTGAAGGTGAGGACAGCTTACGAG.

In the case of this clone: Sequencing ends 3 residues short of the CDR3 end; the germline J gene provides the rest. V usage is TRBV19 and J usage is TRBJ2-1, with D uncertain. V was shortened by 3 bases and J by 8 bases, with 14 bases between the two germline ends. The CDR3 has 14 amino acids. Germline CDR1 is LNHDA and CDR2 is SQIVND (reference sequence). CDR3 bases read: TGTGCCAGTAGTATGCTTAAAGGGTTCGATGAG. The encoded protein is CASSMLKGFDE. The whole CDR3 is CASSMLKGFDEQFF.

The DNA read from the CDR3 is TGCGCCAGCAGTCAAGTTAGGAGGGGGCAATCGCCGGGAGGC. Translated: CASSQVRRGQSPGG. In full, the CDR3 reads CASSQVRRGQSPGGYTF. The gene calls are TRBV23-1 and TRBJ1-2; 7 nucleotides align to TRBD1. The read stops 3 residues short of the end of the CDR3; the missing end is completed from the germline J gene. TRBV23-1 is sorted into the ORF group, with uncertain function. The CDR3 covers 17 residues.

With regard to this clone: The observed sequence ends 3 residues before the CDR3 terminus, with the missing tail filled in from the germline J gene. The V gene is TRBV29-1, the J gene TRBJ1-2, with D possibly matching TRBD1 (5 bases). Germline CDR1 is SQVTM and CDR2 is ANQGSEA. The CDR3 extends over 13 amino acids. The DNA read from the CDR3 is TGCAGCGTCTTGGACACCCTAGGGATCGGC. Translating it yields CSVLDTLGIG. The CDR3, in full, reads CSVLDTLGIGYTF.

On this clone: The read ends 3 residues early relative to the CDR3; the germline J gene fills the gap. The chain carries TRBV29-1 and TRBJ2-3, with a weak D call TRBD1 (6 bases). V was cut by 5 bases and J by 5 bases, with 20 bases left in between. The CDR3 totals 15 residues. Looked up from germline, CDR1 is SQVTM and CDR2 is ANQGSEA. CDR3 in amino acids: CSVHFWDKGEDTQYF. Incomplete CDR3 DNA: TGCAGCGTTCATTTCTGGGACAAGGGGGAAGATACG.

Points on this clone: The CDR3 extends 3 residues past the end of the read, so its final part is completed from the germline J gene. The chain is built from TRBV29-1 and TRBJ1-5; D is uncertain. This CDR3 contains 13 residues. Germline V gene data show CDR1 as SQVTM and CDR2 as ANQGSEA. V lost 4 bases and J lost 7, with 14 bases in between. Partial CDR3 DNA: TGCAGCGTTGTTGAACACCCCGAACAGCCC. This encodes CSVVEHPEQP. The CDR3 in its entirety is CSVVEHPEQPQHF.

On this clone: The CDR3 end falls 3 residues outside the read, so it is completed with the germline J gene. This chain uses TRBV29-1 with TRBJ1-6; no firm D call. CDR1 SQVTM and CDR2 ANQGSEA come from the germline V gene. The CDR3 is 13 residues long. Trimming removed 4 bases from V and 7 bases from J, with 11 bases in between. The sequenced part of the CDR3 DNA is TGCAGCGTTGGGCAGGAATTAAATTCACCC. As protein: CSVGQELNSP. The complete CDR3 protein is CSVGQELNSPLHF. Looking up the rest from reference TRBV29-1 and TRBJ1-6 gives the full variable domain: SAVISQKPSRDICQRGTSLTIQCQVDSQVTMMFWYRQQPGQSLTLIATANQGSEATYESGFVIDKFPISRPNLTFSTLTVSNMSPEDSSIYLCSVGQELNSPLHFGNGTRLTVT.

To note about this clone: Read sequence stops 3 residues before the CDR3 end, and the germline J gene provides the missing end. The chain combines TRBV6-1 with TRBJ1-6; D is perhaps TRBD1 (6 bases). Germline V gene data show CDR1 as MNHNS and CDR2 as SASEGT. The CDR3 is made up of 14 amino acids. Trimming left V 4 bases short and J 8 bases short, with 12 bases between. The DNA read from the CDR3 is TGTGCCAGCAGTGCCACTACAGGGTATTCACCC. Its translation: CASSATTGYSP. The whole CDR3 protein is CASSATTGYSPLHF.

With regard to this clone: The DNA ends 3 residues before the CDR3 does, and the rest of the CDR3 is filled in from the germline J gene. The rearrangement uses TRBV4-2 and TRBJ2-1, with 8 bases matching TRBD2. Germline CDR1 LGHNA, CDR2 YNFKEQ. The CDR3 contains 15 residues. The V gene end was trimmed by 1 base and the J gene end by 6 bases; junction bases not matched to a gene: 5. Partial CDR3 DNA: TGTGCCAGCAGCCAAGGAGCGGGGGCCCTCAATGAG. Translated, it gives CASSQGAGALNE. The full CDR3 protein is CASSQGAGALNEQFF.

Here the CDR3 reads CASSTTGGRTEAFF. The sequenced CDR3 bases are TGTGCCAGCAGCACCACAGGGGGCCGGACTGAA. V and J are TRBV7-9 and TRBJ1-1; 9 bases match TRBD1. The observed sequence ends 3 residues before the CDR3 terminus, with the missing tail filled in from the germline J gene. Trimming at V came to 5 bases and at J to 5 bases, leaving 6 bases not matched to a gene. CDR1 and CDR2 (germline): SEHNR, FQNEAQ (reference sequence). The CDR3 contains 14 residues.

A remark on this clone: The read gets to within 3 residues of the CDR3 end, and the germline J gene fills in the rest. This sequence joins TRBV13 and TRBJ2-7, with D possibly matching TRBD1 (5 bases). V was pared by 1 base and J by 3 bases, with 7 bases between. Germline V gives CDR1 PRHDT, CDR2 FYEKMQ (reference sequence). CDR3 length: 13 residues. The CDR3 bases that were read are TGTGCCAGCAGCTTAGCCCAGGGCTACGAG. Translation: CASSLAQGYE. The full CDR3 is CASSLAQGYEQYF. The whole variable domain, remainder taken from reference TRBV13 and TRBJ2-7, is AAGVIQSPRHLIKEKRETATLKCYPIPRHDTVYWYQQGPGQDPQFLISFYEKMQSDKGSIPDRFSAQQFSDYHSELNMSSLELGDSALYFCASSLAQGYEQYFGPGTRLTVT.

The CDR3 reads CASRDDFGQDIAETQYF. The CDR3 DNA, read in part, is TGTGCCAGCAGAGACGATTTCGGTCAGGACATCGCAGAGACC. The rearrangement joins TRBV28 to TRBJ2-5; D perhaps matches TRBD1 (5 bases). With the read ending 3 residues before the CDR3 end, the germline J gene is used to fill in that end. The CDR3 totals 17 residues. Germline CDR1 reads MDHEN; CDR2 reads SYDVKM. V shed 6 bases and J shed 4 bases, with 24 bases lying between them.

About this clone itself: Germline is not matched at one junction end, which may reflect a read error. The read ends 3 residues before the CDR3 terminus; that terminus is restored from the germline J gene. The same CDR3 can be traced to other DNA sequences in this sample. The chain uses TRBV20-1 and TRBJ2-2, with TRBD2 matching 7 bases. This CDR3 region has 15 residues. The germline gives CDR1 DFQATT, CDR2 SNEGSKA (reference sequence). The CDR3 DNA, read in part, is TGCAGCGCTAGGGTGGGGGGGGGACACACCGGGGAG. Translation: CSARVGGGHTGE. The full CDR3 protein reads CSARVGGGHTGELFF.

With respect to this clone: The read comes to an end 3 residues before the CDR3 does, leaving the germline J gene to fill in the end. The chain has TRBV20-1 and TRBJ2-1, with 9 positions matching TRBD1. The V segment lost 4 bases and the J segment 3 bases; nucleotides outside the gene matches: 7. Germline V gives CDR1 DFQATT, CDR2 SNEGSKA (reference sequence). The CDR3 extends over 15 amino acids. CDR3 protein: CSAKEGQGDYNEQFF. The part of the CDR3 DNA that was read is TGCAGTGCTAAAGAGGGACAGGGTGACTACAATGAG.

In regard to this clone: From the germline J gene comes the end of the CDR3, since the read stops 3 residues before it. The genes are TRBV28 and TRBJ1-2; D remains unclear. Trimming shortened V by 8 bases and J by 1 base, and 14 bases separated the two germline ends. The CDR3 has 14 amino acids. From germline, CDR1 is MDHEN and CDR2 SYDVKM. This chain's CDR3 is CASAGSLINYGYTF. The CDR3 bases that were read are TGTGCCAGCGCGGGCAGTCTTATTAACTATGGC.

Notes on this clone: The CDR3 end lies 3 residues beyond the end of the read and is filled in from the germline J gene. J is TRBJ1-2 and V is TRBV20-1; weak D call: TRBD1 (6 bases). The CDR3 contains 14 residues. V lost 1 base and J lost 4, with 13 bases in between. CDR1 is DFQATT and CDR2 is SNEGSKA in the germline V gene (reference sequence). This CDR3 reads CSARAPGEAYGYTF. The sequenced CDR3 bases are TGCAGTGCTAGAGCTCCAGGGGAGGCCTATGGC.

CDR3 sequence: CASRQDGIDYGYTF. The CDR3 DNA, read in part, is TGTGCCAGCAGACAGGACGGAATTGACTATGGC. The chain carries TRBV2 and TRBJ1-2, with D perhaps TRBD1 (5 bases). The sequence runs out 3 residues before the end of the CDR3; the remainder is reconstructed from the germline J gene. The CDR3 is 14 amino acids. The ends were cut back, 6 bases at V and 3 bases at J, with 14 bases in the middle. In germline, CDR1 is SNHLY, CDR2 FYNNEI.

In regard to this clone: The read terminates 3 residues ahead of where the CDR3 ends, so the germline J gene completes it. The V and J genes are TRBV5-6 and TRBJ2-1; 10 bases are shared with TRBD2. Germline V lookup: CDR1 SGHDT, CDR2 YYEEEE. The CDR3 length is 15 residues. V was clipped by 4 bases and J by 5 bases; unmatched bases: 6. This CDR3 is CASSALAGDHNEQFF. The sequenced part of the CDR3 DNA is TGTGCCAGCAGCGCCCTAGCGGGGGACCACAATGAG.

Concerning this clone itself: The CDR3 end lies 3 residues beyond the end of the read and is filled in from the germline J gene. The rearrangement uses TRBV20-1 and TRBJ2-4, with 8 bases fitting TRBD2. Germline values: CDR1 DFQATT, CDR2 SNEGSKA (reference sequence). Trimming removed 7 bases from V and 8 bases from J; junction bases left unmatched: 10. This CDR3 is 13 amino acids long. The CDR3 spells CSVEGGGMDIQYF. Partial CDR3 DNA: TGCAGTGTTGAGGGCGGGGGGATGGACATT.